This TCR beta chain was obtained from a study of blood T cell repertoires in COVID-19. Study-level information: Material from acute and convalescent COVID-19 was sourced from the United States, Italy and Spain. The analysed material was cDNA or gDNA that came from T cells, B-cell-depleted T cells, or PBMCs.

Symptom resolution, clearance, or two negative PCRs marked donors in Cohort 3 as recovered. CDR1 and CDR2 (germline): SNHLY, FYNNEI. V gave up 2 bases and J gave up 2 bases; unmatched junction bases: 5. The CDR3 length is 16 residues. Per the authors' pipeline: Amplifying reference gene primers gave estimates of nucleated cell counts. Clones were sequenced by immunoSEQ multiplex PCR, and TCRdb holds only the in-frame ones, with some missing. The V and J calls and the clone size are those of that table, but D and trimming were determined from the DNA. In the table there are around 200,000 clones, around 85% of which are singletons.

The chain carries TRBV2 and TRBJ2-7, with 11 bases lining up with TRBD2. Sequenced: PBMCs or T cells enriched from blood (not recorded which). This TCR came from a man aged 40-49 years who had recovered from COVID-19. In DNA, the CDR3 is TGTGCCAGCAGTGAATTTGCACTAGCGGGGGCCTACGAGCAGTACTTC. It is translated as CASSEFALAGAYEQYF. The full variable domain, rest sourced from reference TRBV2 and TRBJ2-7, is EPEVTQTPSHQVTQMGQEVILRCVPISNHLYFYWYRQILGQKVEFLVSFYNNEISEKSEIFDDQFSVERPDGSNFTLKIRSTKLEDSAMYFCASSEFALAGAYEQYFGPGTRLTVT.